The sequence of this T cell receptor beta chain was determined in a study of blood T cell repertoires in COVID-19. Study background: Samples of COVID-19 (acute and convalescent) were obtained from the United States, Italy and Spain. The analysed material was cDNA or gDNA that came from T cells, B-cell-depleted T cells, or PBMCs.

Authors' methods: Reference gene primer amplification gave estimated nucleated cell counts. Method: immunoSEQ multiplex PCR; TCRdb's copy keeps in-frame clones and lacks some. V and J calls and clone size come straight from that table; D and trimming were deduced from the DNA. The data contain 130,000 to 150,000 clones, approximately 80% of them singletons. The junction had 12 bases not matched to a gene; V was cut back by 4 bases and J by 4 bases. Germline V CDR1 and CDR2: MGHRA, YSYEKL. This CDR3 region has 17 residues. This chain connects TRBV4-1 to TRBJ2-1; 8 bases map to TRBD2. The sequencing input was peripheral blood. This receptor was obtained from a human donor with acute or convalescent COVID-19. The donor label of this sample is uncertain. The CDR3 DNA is TGCGCCAGCAGCCTCCGGACGGGGCTAGCGGGTTACAATGAGCAGTTCTTC. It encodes CASSLRTGLAGYNEQFF.